Sequencing of this T cell receptor (beta chain) was carried out in a study of CD8 T cells in Susac syndrome. Overall study: Patients with Susac syndrome were, at the time of blood collection, therapy-naive, maintained on corticosteroids, or maintained on intravenous immunoglobulin alone.

The authors reverse transcribed roughly 0.5 to 1 ug RNA with random hexamers. Amplification of TCR beta CDR3 spanned 54 Vbeta and 13 Jbeta via immunoSEQ multiplex PCR. TCRdb fed the immunoSEQ multiplex PCR reads into MiXCR, producing one record per CDR3 protein. The table lists around 100,000 distinct CDR3 sequences, 95% of them singletons. Trimming took 5 bases from V and 8 from J; bases not matched to a gene: 9. This CDR3 is built from 14 residues. The germline gives CDR1 SGHDN, CDR2 FVKESK. CD8+ and CD4+ T cells taken from blood had their TCR beta sequenced. Negative isolation was applied to CD8+ and CD4+ T cells, and FACS enrichment was applied to TEMRA cells.

The receptor was isolated from a human donor with Susac syndrome. The sequenced sample consisted of CD8+ T cells from PBMCs. V usage is TRBV14 and J usage is TRBJ2-1; TRBD2 matches at 7 bases. The CDR3 nucleotides are TGTGCCAGCAGCTACCACAGCGGGGCCCATGAGCAGTTCTTC. Its protein is CASSYHSGAHEQFF.